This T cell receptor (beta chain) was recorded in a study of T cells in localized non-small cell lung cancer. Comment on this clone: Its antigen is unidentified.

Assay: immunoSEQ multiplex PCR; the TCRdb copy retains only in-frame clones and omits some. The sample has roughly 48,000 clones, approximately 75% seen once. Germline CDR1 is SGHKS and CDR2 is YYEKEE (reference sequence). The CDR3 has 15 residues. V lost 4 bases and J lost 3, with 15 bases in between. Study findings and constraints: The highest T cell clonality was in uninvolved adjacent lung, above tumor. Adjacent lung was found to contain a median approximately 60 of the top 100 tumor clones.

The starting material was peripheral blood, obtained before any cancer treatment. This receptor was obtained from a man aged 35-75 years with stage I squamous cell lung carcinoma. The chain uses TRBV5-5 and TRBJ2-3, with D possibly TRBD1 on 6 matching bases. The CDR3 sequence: CASSLGTGNTDTQYF. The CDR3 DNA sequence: TGTGCCAGCAGCCTGGGTACAGGGAATACAGATACGCAGTATTTT.